This TCR beta chain was sequenced for a study of cytomegalovirus exposure and HLA in healthy donors. General study points: It was reportedly the case that the classifier diagnosed cytomegalovirus status with high specificity and sensitivity. A later examination showed that TCR association rates differed by HLA locus, with DRB1 most and HLA-C fewest.

The CDR3 consists of 14 residues. Germline CDR1 is LNHDA and CDR2 is SQIVND (reference sequence). The PCR contained 60 Vbeta and 13 Jbeta primers. Methods used by the authors: Later reanalysis found about 78 million unique TCR beta chains, around 9.9 million of them shared. Only in-frame clones appear in the TCRdb table, and some are missing; sequencing was by immunoSEQ multiplex PCR. That table furnishes V, J and clone size, whereas the DNA furnished D and trimming. The table records 150,000 to 200,000 clones, 60% to 80% of them present only once. Note on this clone: What it binds is unknown. At one of its ends the junction is not consistent with the germline gene, which may arise from a read error.

This TCR was sampled from a man aged 50 to 59 in good health and CMV-seropositive. The J gene is TRBJ2-1, the V gene TRBV19, with a possible D match to TRBD1 (5 bases). The specimen sequenced was PBMCs. CDR3 in DNA: TGTGCCACCAGGCAGGGAATTACCTACGATGAGCAGTTCTTC. It translates to CATRQGITYDEQFF.